The 19 T cell receptor beta chains below all came from one sample that was sequenced in a study of molecular identifiers for immune sequencing clone quantification listed by TCRdb under 2018. Library construction relied on PCR. Reads for this sample came from a NextSeq 500. TCRdb reprocessed the public reads (quality trimming at Q25 with fastp, clone calling with MiXCR) and kept in-frame beta chains. Duplicate CDR3 protein sequences are folded into a single record with the most common DNA and genes. This sample is represented by hundreds of thousands of distinct CDR3 sequences; about 25% of them were singletons. 0.7% to 0.95% of the sample comes from the top ten. The source material was naive CD8+ T cells from blood, with Jurkat cell RNA spiked in. Reading the label with the study, this specimen's cell subset or site is: FACS-sorted CD8+CD4-CCR7+CD45RA+ naive T cells. The receptors shown here come from a human donor in good health. Some libraries in this study had Jurkat cell RNA spiked in.

The gene calls are TRBV4-3 and TRBJ2-2; a weak D match, TRBD1 (6 bases). CDR3 length: 15 residues. Germline-derived CDR1 and CDR2 are LGHNA and YSLEER. The V and J ends lost 1 base and 6 bases respectively, with 12 bases between them. The CDR3 DNA reads as TGCGCCAGCAGCCAAGCTTTGGGGGCGGCCGGGGAGCTGTTTTTT. Its translation is CASSQALGAAGELFF.

This clonotype was picked up a small number of times. The J gene is TRBJ1-4, the V gene TRBV4-3, with unresolved D. Germline assignment: CDR1 LGHNA and CDR2 YSLEER. V was shortened by 2 bases and J by 5 bases, with 9 bases between the two germline ends. The CDR3 extends over 14 amino acids. The CDR3 nucleotides read TGCGCCAGCAGCCAAAATGACAACAATGAAAAACTGTTTTTT. Its protein product is CASSQNDNNEKLFF.

This clonotype appeared a few times. This rearrangement joins TRBV27 to TRBJ2-7, with D uncertain. The CDR3 sequence is 13 residues long. Germline CDR1 is MNHEY and CDR2 is SMNVEV (reference sequence). V was pared by 1 base and J by 6 bases, with 10 bases between. CDR3 bases: TGTGCCAGCAGTTTATTGACGGGTTCCGAGCAGTACTTC. Amino acid sequence: CASSLLTGSEQYF.

Concerning this clonotype itself: Mismatch with germline at one junction end may stem from a read error. V and J are TRBV5-3 and TRBJ1-5; no clear D gene. TRBV5-3 carries the ORF label, with uncertain function. CDR3 length: 14 residues. CDR3 in amino acids: CASSSVGRNQPQHF. Written as DNA, the CDR3 is TGTGCCAGCAGCTCGGTTGGCAGAAATCAGCCCCAGCATTTT.

This clonotype came up many times. The chain recombines TRBV7-9 with TRBJ2-7; TRBD1 matches at 9 bases. The V segment lost 5 bases and the J segment 6 bases; nucleotides outside the gene matches: 11. Germline V gives CDR1 SEHNR, CDR2 FQNEAQ (reference sequence). This CDR3 has 15 amino acids. The CDR3 sequence is CASSQSRDRVGEQYF. The CDR3 region has the DNA TGTGCCAGCAGCCAGTCACGGGACAGGGTAGGCGAGCAGTACTTC.

Worth noting for this clonotype: A read error is possible here, since a much larger clone lies one base away. V usage is TRBV29-1 and J usage is TRBJ2-1, with 11 bases identical to TRBD2. Germline values: CDR1 SQVTM, CDR2 ANQGSEA. The CDR3 has 12 amino acids. CDR3 sequence: CSAELAGDEQFF. CDR3 DNA sequence: TGCAGCGCTGAACTAGCGGGAGATGAGCAGTTCTTC.

A remark on this clonotype: Just one base apart from a much larger clone, this may be a read error. The chain recombines TRBV6-1 with TRBJ2-7; D is possibly TRBD1 or TRBD2 (5 bases each). Per the germline V gene, CDR1 is MNHNS and CDR2 is SASEGT. The CDR3 extends over 15 amino acids. CDR3 DNA: TGTGCCAGCAGTGAATTGGAGGACATCACCTACGGGCAGTACTTC. Protein sequence: CASSELEDITYGQYF.

To note about this clonotype: An end of the junction does not agree with germline; a read error may underlie this. The chain has TRBV6-6 and TRBJ2-5; 8 positions agree with TRBD1. Germline loops: CDR1 MNHNY, CDR2 SVGAGI (reference sequence). The CDR3 is 13 residues long. CDR3: CASSRDRQEIQYF. CDR3 coding DNA: TGTGCCAGCAGCCGGGACAGGCAAGAGATCCAGTACTTC.

This clonotype was observed at least ten times. V gene TRBV2 combines with J gene TRBJ2-3; tentatively, D is TRBD2 (6 bases). Trimming took 5 bases from V and 0 from J, leaving 9 bases between them. The CDR3 covers 14 residues. The germline V gene has CDR1 SNHLY and CDR2 FYNNEI. The CDR3 bases are TGTGCCAGCAGTCCGGGGGTTAGCACAGATACGCAGTATTTT. As protein: CASSPGVSTDTQYF.

The chain couples TRBV7-6 to TRBJ2-5; no reliable D call. V gave up 5 bases and J gave up 5 bases, with 18 bases separating them. This CDR3 has 15 amino acids. The germline V gene encodes CDR1 SGHVS and CDR2 FNYEAQ. The CDR3 DNA sequence: TGTGCCAGCAGCGAAGGCAGGATGTTAGAGGAGACCCAGTACTTC. It codes for CASSEGRMLEETQYF. The whole variable domain, filled in from reference TRBV7-6 and TRBJ2-5, reads GAGVSQSPRYKVTKRGQDVALRCDPISGHVSLYWYRQALGQGPEFLTYFNYEAQQDKSGLPNDRFSAERPEGSISTLTIQRTEQRDSAMYRCASSEGRMLEETQYFGPGTRLLVL.

The V gene is TRBV10-2, the J gene TRBJ1-3; TRBD1 is a possible D gene (5 bases). This CDR3 spans 15 amino acids. Germline V gives CDR1 WSHSY, CDR2 SAAADI. V lost 0 bases and J 8 bases, leaving 14 bases between the germline ends. In DNA form, the CDR3 reads TGCGCCAGCAGTGAGTCACCAGGGAACCCAGACACCATATATTTT. Its protein is CASSESPGNPDTIYF.

This clonotype showed up just a few times. This CDR3 reads CASRLGVGNQPQHF. Here the CDR3 DNA reads TGTGCCAGCAGACTGGGTGTCGGCAATCAGCCCCAGCATTTT. The gene calls are TRBV27 and TRBJ1-5; D gene unclear. V gave up 6 bases and J gave up 2 bases, with 11 bases separating them. Per the germline V gene, CDR1 is MNHEY and CDR2 is SMNVEV (reference sequence). The CDR3 covers 14 residues.

Many counts were recorded for this clonotype. The rearrangement joins TRBV7-6 to TRBJ2-1, with 9 bases identical to TRBD1. The J segment lost 8 bases and the V segment lost 1 base, leaving 6 bases of the junction unmatched. This CDR3 comprises 15 residues. Germline V gene lookup returns CDR1 SGHVS and CDR2 FNYEAQ. This chain's CDR3 is CASSLGPRTGDEQFF. The DNA of the CDR3 is TGTGCCAGCAGCTTAGGGCCCAGGACAGGGGATGAGCAGTTCTTC.

This clonotype was detected many times. This chain connects TRBV4-1 to TRBJ1-1, with 8 bases aligning to TRBD1. Germline trimming cut 1 base from V and 4 bases from J; bases unmatched to any gene: 5. CDR1 and CDR2 (germline): MGHRA, YSYEKL. CDR3 length equals 15 residues. CDR3 sequence: CASSQALTGATEAFF. For the CDR3, the DNA is TGCGCCAGCAGCCAAGCGTTGACAGGGGCCACTGAAGCTTTCTTT.

This clonotype was observed once. A much larger clone differs from this one at a single base, so this may be a read error. The CDR3 spells CASSLQGTTNEKLSF. DNA for the CDR3: TGTGCCAGCAGTTTACAGGGAACAACTAATGAAAAACTGTCTTTT. The chain uses TRBV27 and TRBJ1-4, with a possible D match to TRBD1 (5 bases). In germline, CDR1 is MNHEY, CDR2 SMNVEV (reference sequence). The CDR3 runs 15 residues.

On this clonotype itself: A much larger clone differs from this one at a single base, so this may be a read error. The V and J genes are TRBV27 and TRBJ2-3, with D maybe TRBD2 (5 bases). Germline CDR1 is MNHEY and CDR2 is SMNVEV (reference sequence). This CDR3 has 16 residues. The CDR3 DNA follows: TGTGCCAGCAGTCCCCAACGGGTGGCGGGCACAGATACGCAGTGTTTT. This translates into CASSPQRVAGTDTQCF.

This clonotype was detected once. V and J are TRBV7-6 and TRBJ2-2; no reliable D call. This CDR3 is built from 16 residues. V gave up 5 bases and J gave up 1 base, with 14 bases separating them. Germline CDR1 is SGHVS and CDR2 is FNYEAQ. The CDR3 region is CASSPLGSRNTGELFF. The CDR3 region has the DNA TGTGCCAGCAGCCCCCTAGGCAGTCGGAACACCGGGGAGCTGTTTTTT.

This clonotype came up many times. This chain uses TRBV14 with TRBJ2-5; 10 bases line up with TRBD2. CDR3 length equals 16 residues. Germline CDR1 and CDR2: SGHDN and FVKESK. Unmatched junction bases numbered 8, after V lost 4 bases and J lost 3 bases. CDR3 nucleotides: TGTGCCAGCAGCCTCAGGACTAGCGGCCTGGAAGAGACCCAGTACTTC. This codes for CASSLRTSGLEETQYF. The variable domain in full, completed from reference TRBV14 and TRBJ2-5, reads EAGVTQFPSHSVIEKGQTVTLRCDPISGHDNLYWYRRVMGKEIKFLLHFVKESKQDESGMPNNRFLAERTGGTYSTLKVQPAELEDSGVYFCASSLRTSGLEETQYFGPGTRLLVL.

To note about this clonotype: Possible read error: a much larger clone is one base away. The genes are TRBV30 and TRBJ1-5; 10 bases map to TRBD1. Germline CDR1 reads GTSNPN; CDR2 reads SVGIG (reference sequence). CDR3 length: 14 amino acids. CDR3 nucleotide sequence: TGTGCCTGGAGTCCCGACAGGGGGCTTCAGCCCAAGCATTTT. Amino acids: CAWSPDRGLQPKHF.